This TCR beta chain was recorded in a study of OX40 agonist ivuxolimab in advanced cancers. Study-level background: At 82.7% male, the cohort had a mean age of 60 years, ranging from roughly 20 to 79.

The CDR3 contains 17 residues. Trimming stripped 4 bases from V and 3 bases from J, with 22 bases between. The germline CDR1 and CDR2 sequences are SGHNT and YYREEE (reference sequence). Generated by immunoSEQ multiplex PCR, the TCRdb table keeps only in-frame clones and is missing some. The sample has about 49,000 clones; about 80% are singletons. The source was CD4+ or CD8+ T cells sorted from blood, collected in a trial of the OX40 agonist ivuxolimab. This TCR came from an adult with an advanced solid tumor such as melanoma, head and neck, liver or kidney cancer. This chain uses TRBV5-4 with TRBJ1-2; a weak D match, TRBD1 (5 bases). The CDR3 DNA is TGTGCCAGCAGCACTGGGATCGGGGCAAGTAGGGACTATGGCTACACCTTC. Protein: CASSTGIGASRDYGYTF.